What follows are 6 T cell receptor beta chains derived from one specimen sequenced in a study of control samples from healthy donors and cancer patients. Sequenced by immunoSEQ multiplex PCR; TCRdb stores in-frame clones only, minus some. This sample carries around 64,000 clones, approximately 89% of them seen once, and the ten largest clones take over 4.5%. The sequencing sample was made of PBMCs. These receptors were collected from a man aged 60 to 75 with colorectal cancer.

The rearrangement joins TRBV3-1 (or the pseudogene TRBV3-2) to TRBJ2-7; 9 nucleotides match TRBD1. The germline gives CDR1 LGHDT, CDR2 YNNKEL (reference sequence). This CDR3 region has 14 residues. J was trimmed by 6 bases and V by 1 base; bases with no gene match: 4. DNA for the CDR3: TGTGCCAGCAGCCAAGCCGGGACAGGGAGCGAGCAGTACTTC. Translation gives CASSQAGTGSEQYF.

The rearrangement joins TRBV19 to TRBJ1-6; D unclear. V dropped 3 bases and J dropped 13 bases, with 13 bases sitting between them. The CDR3 spans 13 residues. Germline values: CDR1 LNHDA, CDR2 SQIVND (reference sequence). The CDR3 DNA reads TGTGCCAGTAGTATCGAGGGCCTACTCCCCCTCCACTTT. Its protein is CASSIEGLLPLHF.

J is TRBJ2-1 and V is TRBV6-5; D is unresolved. This CDR3 comprises 11 residues. The V and J ends lost 2 bases and 8 bases respectively, with 4 bases between them. CDR1 is MNHEY and CDR2 is SVGAGI in the germline V gene. As DNA, the CDR3 is TGTGCCAGCAGTTACGGGCATGAGCAGTTCTTC. Its translation is CASSYGHEQFF.

The chain is built from TRBV11-3 and TRBJ2-2; tentatively, D is TRBD2 (5 bases). Germline V CDR1 and CDR2: SGHNT, YENEEA. CDR3 length: 15 amino acids. V gave up 5 bases and J gave up 2 bases, with 12 bases separating them. CDR3: CASSPRAANTGELFF. CDR3 bases: TGTGCCAGCAGCCCCCGAGCGGCAAACACCGGGGAGCTGTTTTTT.

This chain uses TRBV19 with TRBJ2-5; 7 positions agree with TRBD1. Germline assignment: CDR1 LNHDA and CDR2 SQIVND (reference sequence). With V trimmed by 5 bases and J by 5 bases, 8 bases remained unmatched. The CDR3 runs to 14 residues. The CDR3 nucleotides read TGTGCCAGTAGTCCTCGTGGCAGGGGGGAGACCCAGTACTTC. It codes for CASSPRGRGETQYF.

The chain joins TRBV5-1 to TRBJ2-3; no clear D. Per the germline V gene, CDR1 is SGHRS and CDR2 is YFSETQ. The ends were cut back, 4 bases at V and 6 bases at J, with 18 bases in the middle. The length of the CDR3 is 15 residues. CDR3 bases: TGCGCCAGCAGCCCTCAGGACCAGTACCGGGATACGCAGTATTTT. It specifies CASSPQDQYRDTQYF.